The 9 T cell receptor beta chains below come from one sample, sequenced in a study of T cells expressing NK-cell markers (dated by TCRdb to between 2020 and 2021). The method behind the library was 5' RACE. TCRdb lists the instrument as Illumina HiSeq 2000. TCRdb reprocessed the reads; each CDR3 protein sequence makes one entry, and DNA is unavailable. This sample's listing comprises about 120,000 distinct CDR3 sequences. Less than 20% of the sample is held by the ten biggest clonotypes. Source material: blood T cells: a sorted CD56 or NKG2C T cell subset, CD4+ or CD8+ T cells, or bulk PBMC T cells (not recorded which). These receptors were obtained from a woman between 18 and 70 years old in good health.

The chain has TRBV3-1 and TRBJ2-1. Germline V gene sequence: CDR1 LGHDT, CDR2 YNNKEL (reference sequence). The CDR3 is 13 residues long. CDR3 region: CASSQTQNNEQFF.

The chain recombines TRBV27 with TRBJ2-3; the D call of TRBD1 rests on TCRdb alone, since no DNA is present to check it. Per the germline V gene, CDR1 is MNHEY and CDR2 is SMNVEV (reference sequence). CDR3 length: 13 residues. The CDR3 sequence: CASSLSRANTQYF.

This sequence joins TRBV6-1 and TRBJ2-4; TCRdb returns TRBD1, unconfirmable since there is no DNA. The length of the CDR3 is 15 residues. Germline CDR1 reads MNHNS; CDR2 reads SASEGT. CDR3 residues: CASSLTGSPKNIQYF.

This sequence joins TRBV5-6 and TRBJ2-3. Germline V lookup: CDR1 SGHDT, CDR2 YYEEEE. The CDR3 sequence is 12 residues long. The CDR3 sequence is CASSLFTDTQYF.

V is TRBV19 and J is TRBJ2-1; checking the TCRdb D call of TRBD1 is not possible without DNA. This CDR3 comprises 16 residues. Germline CDR1 is LNHDA and CDR2 is SQIVND (reference sequence). The CDR3 loop is CASSMGSPGPYNEQFF.

The V gene is TRBV7-9, the J gene TRBJ2-1; with no DNA, the TCRdb D assignment of TRBD1 cannot be verified. The CDR3 consists of 14 residues. Germline loops: CDR1 SEHNR, CDR2 FQNEAQ (reference sequence). CDR3 sequence: CASTIPTGDNEQFF.

CDR3 protein: CASSQDPGDTIYF. The chain has TRBV4-3 and TRBJ1-3. CDR3 length: 13 amino acids. In germline, CDR1 is LGHNA, CDR2 YSLEER.

This chain uses TRBV15 with TRBJ2-5. This CDR3 contains 12 residues. Germline V gene lookup returns CDR1 LNHNV and CDR2 YYDKDF (reference sequence). This CDR3 reads CATSNRMQTQYF.

The V gene is TRBV7-9, the J gene TRBJ2-5; the TCRdb call, TRBD2, lacks DNA for checking. This CDR3 is 16 amino acids long. Per germline, CDR1 SEHNR and CDR2 FQNEAQ (reference sequence). The CDR3 reads CASSLALRGSGETQYF.